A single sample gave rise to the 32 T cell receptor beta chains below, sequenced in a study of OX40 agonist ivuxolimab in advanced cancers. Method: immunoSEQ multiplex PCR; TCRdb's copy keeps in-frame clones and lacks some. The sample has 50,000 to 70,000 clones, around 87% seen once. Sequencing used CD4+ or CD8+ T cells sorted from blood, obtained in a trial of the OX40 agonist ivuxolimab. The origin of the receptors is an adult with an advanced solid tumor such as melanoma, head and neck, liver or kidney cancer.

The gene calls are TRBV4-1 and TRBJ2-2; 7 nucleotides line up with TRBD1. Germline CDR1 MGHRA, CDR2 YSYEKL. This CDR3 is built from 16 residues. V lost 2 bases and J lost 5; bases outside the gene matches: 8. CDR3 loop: CASSQPDRVRTGELFF. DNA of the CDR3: TGCGCCAGCAGCCAACCCGACAGGGTTCGAACCGGGGAGCTGTTTTTT.

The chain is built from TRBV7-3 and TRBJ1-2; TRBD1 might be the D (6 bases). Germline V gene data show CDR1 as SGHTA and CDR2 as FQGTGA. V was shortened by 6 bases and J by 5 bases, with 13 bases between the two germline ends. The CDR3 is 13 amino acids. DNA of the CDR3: TGTGCCAGCAGTCCCGGAGGGGGGTATGGCTACACCTTC. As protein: CASSPGGGYGYTF. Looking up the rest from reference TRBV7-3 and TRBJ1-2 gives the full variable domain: GAGVSQTPSNKVTEKGKYVELRCDPISGHTALYWYRQSLGQGPEFLIYFQGTGAADDSGLPNDRFFAVRPEGSVSTLKIQRTERGDSAVYLCASSPGGGYGYTFGSGTRLTVV.

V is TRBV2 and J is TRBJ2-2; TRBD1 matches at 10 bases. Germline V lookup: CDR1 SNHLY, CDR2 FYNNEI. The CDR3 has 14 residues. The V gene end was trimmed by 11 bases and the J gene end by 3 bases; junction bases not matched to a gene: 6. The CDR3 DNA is TGTGCCTGCCTGGGGACAGGGGACACCGGGGAGCTGTTTTTT. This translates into CACLGTGDTGELFF.

The CDR3 DNA sequence: TGTGCCAGCAGTTCCGGGAGAACCAATGAGCAGTTCTTC. Its translation: CASSSGRTNEQFF. V usage is TRBV27 and J usage is TRBJ2-1; D might be TRBD2 (6 bases). The V and J ends lost 4 bases and 6 bases respectively, with 10 bases between them. The CDR3 length is 13 residues. In germline, CDR1 is MNHEY, CDR2 SMNVEV (reference sequence).

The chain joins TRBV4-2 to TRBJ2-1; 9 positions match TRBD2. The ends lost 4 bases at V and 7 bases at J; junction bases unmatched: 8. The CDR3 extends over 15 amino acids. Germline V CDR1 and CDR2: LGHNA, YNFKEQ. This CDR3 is CASSPISGSSNEQFF. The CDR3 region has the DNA TGTGCCAGCAGCCCCATTAGCGGGAGCTCTAATGAGCAGTTCTTC.

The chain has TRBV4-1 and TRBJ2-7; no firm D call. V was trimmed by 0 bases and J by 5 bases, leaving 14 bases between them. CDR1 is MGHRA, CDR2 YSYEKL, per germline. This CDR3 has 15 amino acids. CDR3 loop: CASSQELRGIHEQYF. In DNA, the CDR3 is TGCGCCAGCAGCCAAGAATTGAGAGGAATCCACGAGCAGTACTTC.

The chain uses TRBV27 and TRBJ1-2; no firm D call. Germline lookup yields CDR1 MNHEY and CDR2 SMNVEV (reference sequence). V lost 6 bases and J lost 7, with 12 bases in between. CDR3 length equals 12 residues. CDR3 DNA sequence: TGTGCCAGCAGCCCGGGGTGGGGTGGCTACACCTTC. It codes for CASSPGWGGYTF.

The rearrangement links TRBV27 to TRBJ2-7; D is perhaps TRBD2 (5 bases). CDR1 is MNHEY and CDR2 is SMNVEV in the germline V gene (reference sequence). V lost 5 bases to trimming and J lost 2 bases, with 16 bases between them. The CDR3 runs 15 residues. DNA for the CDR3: TGTGCCAGCAGTGCGTCGAGGGCGGAGACCTACGAGCAGTACTTC. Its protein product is CASSASRAETYEQYF.

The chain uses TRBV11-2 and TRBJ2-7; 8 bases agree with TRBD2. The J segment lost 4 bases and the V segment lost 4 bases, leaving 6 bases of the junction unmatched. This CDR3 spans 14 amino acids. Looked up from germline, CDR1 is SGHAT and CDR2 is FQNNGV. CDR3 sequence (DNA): TGTGCCAGCAGCTCGGGACTAGATAGATACGAGCAGTACTTC. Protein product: CASSSGLDRYEQYF.

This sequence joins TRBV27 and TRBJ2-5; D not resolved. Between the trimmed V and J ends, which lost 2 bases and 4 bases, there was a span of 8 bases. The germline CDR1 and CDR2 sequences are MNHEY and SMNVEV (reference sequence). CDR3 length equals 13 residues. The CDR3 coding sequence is TGTGCCAGCAGTTTAATAGCCGGAGAGACCCAGTACTTC. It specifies CASSLIAGETQYF.

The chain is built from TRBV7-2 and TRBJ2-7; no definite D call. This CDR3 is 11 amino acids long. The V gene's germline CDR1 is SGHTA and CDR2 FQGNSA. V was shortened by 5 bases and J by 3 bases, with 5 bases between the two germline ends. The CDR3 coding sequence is TGTGCCAGCAGCCCCGGCTACGAGCAGTACTTC. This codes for CASSPGYEQYF. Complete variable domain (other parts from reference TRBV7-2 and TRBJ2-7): GAGVSQSPSNKVTEKGKDVELRCDPISGHTALYWYRQSLGQGLEFLIYFQGNSAPDKSGLPSDRFSAERTGGSVSTLTIQRTQQEDSAVYLCASSPGYEQYFGPGTRLTVT.

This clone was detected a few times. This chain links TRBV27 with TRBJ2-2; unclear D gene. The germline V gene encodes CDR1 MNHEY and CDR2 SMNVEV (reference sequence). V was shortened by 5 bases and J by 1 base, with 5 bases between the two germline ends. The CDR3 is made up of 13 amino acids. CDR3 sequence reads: CASSGQNTGELFF. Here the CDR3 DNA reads TGTGCCAGCAGTGGTCAGAACACCGGGGAGCTGTTTTTT.

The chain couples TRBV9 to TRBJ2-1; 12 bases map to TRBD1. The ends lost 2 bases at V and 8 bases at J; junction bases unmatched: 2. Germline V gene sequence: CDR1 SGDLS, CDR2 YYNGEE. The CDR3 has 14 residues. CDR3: CASSVGTGGYEQFF. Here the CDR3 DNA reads TGTGCCAGCAGCGTTGGGACAGGGGGCTATGAGCAGTTCTTC. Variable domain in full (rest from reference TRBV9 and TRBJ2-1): DSGVTQTPKHLITATGQRVTLRCSPRSGDLSVYWYQQSLDQGLQFLIQYYNGEERAKGNILERFSAQQFPDLHSELNLSSLELGDSALYFCASSVGTGGYEQFFGPGTRLTVL.

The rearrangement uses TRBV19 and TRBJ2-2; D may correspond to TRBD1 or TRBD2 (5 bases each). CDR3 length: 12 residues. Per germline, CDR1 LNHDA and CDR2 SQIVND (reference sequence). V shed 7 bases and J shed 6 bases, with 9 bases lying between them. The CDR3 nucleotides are TGTGCCAGTAAATTGGGGGCCGGGGAGCTGTTTTTT. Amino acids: CASKLGAGELFF.

CDR3 in amino acids: CASSDGSYEQYF. CDR3 nucleotides: TGCGCCAGCAGTGATGGATCCTACGAGCAGTACTTC. The chain joins TRBV10-1 to TRBJ2-7, with D unclear. Trimming stripped 3 bases from V and 1 base from J, with 4 bases between. The CDR3 covers 12 residues. From germline, CDR1 is WNHNN and CDR2 SYGVQD (reference sequence).

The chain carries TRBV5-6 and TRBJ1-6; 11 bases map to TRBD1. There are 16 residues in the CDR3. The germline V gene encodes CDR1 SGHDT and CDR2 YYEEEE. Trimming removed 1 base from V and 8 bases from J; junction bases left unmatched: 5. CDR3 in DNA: TGTGCCAGCAGCTTGTCCGGACAGGGGGCTTATTCACCCCTCCACTTT. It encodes CASSLSGQGAYSPLHF.

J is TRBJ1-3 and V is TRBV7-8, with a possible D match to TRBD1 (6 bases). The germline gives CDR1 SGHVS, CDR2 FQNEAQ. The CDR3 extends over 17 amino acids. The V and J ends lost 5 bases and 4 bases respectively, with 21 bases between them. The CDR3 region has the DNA TGTGCCAGCAGCCGAAGCGTCAGCCGGGGGCGGGGAAACACCATATATTTT. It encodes CASSRSVSRGRGNTIYF.

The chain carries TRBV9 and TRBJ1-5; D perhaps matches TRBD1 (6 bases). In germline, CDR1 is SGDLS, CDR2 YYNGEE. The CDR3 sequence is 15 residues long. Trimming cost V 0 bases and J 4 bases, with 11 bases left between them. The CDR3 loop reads CASSVAGGTNQPQHF. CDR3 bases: TGTGCCAGCAGCGTAGCGGGGGGGACAAATCAGCCCCAGCATTTT.

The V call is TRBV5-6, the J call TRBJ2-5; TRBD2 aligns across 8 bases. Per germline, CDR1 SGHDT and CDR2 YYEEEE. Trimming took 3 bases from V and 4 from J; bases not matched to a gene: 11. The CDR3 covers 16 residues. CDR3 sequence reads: CASSWGTAGGGETQYF. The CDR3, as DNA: TGTGCCAGCAGCTGGGGCACGGCGGGGGGTGGAGAGACCCAGTACTTC.

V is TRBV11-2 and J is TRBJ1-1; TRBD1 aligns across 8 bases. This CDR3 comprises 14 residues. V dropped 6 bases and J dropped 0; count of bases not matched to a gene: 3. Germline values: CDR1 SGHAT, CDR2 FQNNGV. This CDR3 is CASRRQGMNTEAFF. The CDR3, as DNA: TGTGCCAGCAGGAGACAGGGGATGAACACTGAAGCTTTCTTT.

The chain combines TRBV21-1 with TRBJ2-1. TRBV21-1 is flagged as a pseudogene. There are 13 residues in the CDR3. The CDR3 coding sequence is TGTGCCAGCAGCAAAGGTTATGGAAATGAGCAGTTCTTC. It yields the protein CASSKGYGNEQFF.

The CDR3 DNA sequence: TGTGCCAGCAGCTTGGGCGGGTCTTCAGGGGTGTACACCGGGGAGCTGTTTTTT. The encoded protein is CASSLGGSSGVYTGELFF. This chain joins TRBV5-6 and TRBJ2-2; a weak D match, TRBD1 (6 bases). The CDR3 has 18 residues. Trimming left V 0 bases short and J 3 bases short, with 18 bases between. Germline-derived CDR1 and CDR2 are SGHDT and YYEEEE.

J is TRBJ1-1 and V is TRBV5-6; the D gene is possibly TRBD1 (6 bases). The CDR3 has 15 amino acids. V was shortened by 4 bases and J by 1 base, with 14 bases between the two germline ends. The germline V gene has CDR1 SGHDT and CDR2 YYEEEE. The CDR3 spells CASSGVDSWNTEAFF. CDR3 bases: TGTGCCAGCAGCGGAGTGGACAGTTGGAACACTGAAGCTTTCTTT. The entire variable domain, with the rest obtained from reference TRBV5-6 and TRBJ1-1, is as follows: DAGVTQSPTHLIKTRGQQVTLRCSPKSGHDTVSWYQQALGQGPQFIFQYYEEEERQRGNFPDRFSGHQFPNYSSELNVNALLLGDSALYLCASSGVDSWNTEAFFGQGTRLTVV.

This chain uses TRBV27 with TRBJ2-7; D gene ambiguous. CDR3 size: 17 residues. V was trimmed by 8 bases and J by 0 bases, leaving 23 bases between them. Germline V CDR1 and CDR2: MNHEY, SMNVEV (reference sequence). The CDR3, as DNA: TGTGCCAGCGGCCTAACCCCCAGCGTGGGTAGCTCCTACGAGCAGTACTTC. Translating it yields CASGLTPSVGSSYEQYF.

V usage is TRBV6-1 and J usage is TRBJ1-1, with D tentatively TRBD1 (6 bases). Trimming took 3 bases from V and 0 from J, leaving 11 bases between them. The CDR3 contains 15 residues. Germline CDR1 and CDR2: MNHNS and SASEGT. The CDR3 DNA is TGTGCCAGCAGTGAGGCCGGGACATTGAACACTGAAGCTTTCTTT. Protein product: CASSEAGTLNTEAFF.

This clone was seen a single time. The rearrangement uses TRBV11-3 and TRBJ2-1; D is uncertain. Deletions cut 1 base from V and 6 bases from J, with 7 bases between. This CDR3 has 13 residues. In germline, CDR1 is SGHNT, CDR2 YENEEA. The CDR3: CASSLGSGNEQFF. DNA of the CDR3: TGTGCCAGCAGCTTAGGGTCCGGCAATGAGCAGTTCTTC.

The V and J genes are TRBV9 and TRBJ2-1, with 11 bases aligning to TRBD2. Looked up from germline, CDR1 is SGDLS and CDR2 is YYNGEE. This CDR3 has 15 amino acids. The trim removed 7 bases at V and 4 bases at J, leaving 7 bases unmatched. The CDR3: CASGGTSGLYNEQFF. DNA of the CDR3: TGTGCCAGCGGAGGGACTAGCGGCCTTTACAATGAGCAGTTCTTC.

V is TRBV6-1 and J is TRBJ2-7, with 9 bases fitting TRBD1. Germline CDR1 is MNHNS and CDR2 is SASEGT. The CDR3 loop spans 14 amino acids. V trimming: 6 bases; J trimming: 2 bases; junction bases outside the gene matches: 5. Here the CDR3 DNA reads TGTGCCAGCAGCTCCGGGACAGGGCCCTACGAGCAGTACTTC. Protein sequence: CASSSGTGPYEQYF.

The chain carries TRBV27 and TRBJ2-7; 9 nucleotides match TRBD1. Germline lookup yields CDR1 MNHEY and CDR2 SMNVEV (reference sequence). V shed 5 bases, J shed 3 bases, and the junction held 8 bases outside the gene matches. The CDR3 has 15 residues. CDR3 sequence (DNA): TGTGCCAGCAGTCCGCCGGGACAGGGATTCTACGAGCAGTACTTC. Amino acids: CASSPPGQGFYEQYF.

This chain's CDR3 is CASSPALGGGSYEQYF. CDR3 in DNA: TGTGCCAGCAGCCCAGCACTTGGCGGGGGCTCCTACGAGCAGTACTTC. The chain uses TRBV7-9 and TRBJ2-7, with TRBD2 matching 7 bases. The V gene end was trimmed by 5 bases and the J gene end by 0 bases; junction bases not matched to a gene: 10. The germline V gene encodes CDR1 SEHNR and CDR2 FQNEAQ (reference sequence). This CDR3 is 16 amino acids long.

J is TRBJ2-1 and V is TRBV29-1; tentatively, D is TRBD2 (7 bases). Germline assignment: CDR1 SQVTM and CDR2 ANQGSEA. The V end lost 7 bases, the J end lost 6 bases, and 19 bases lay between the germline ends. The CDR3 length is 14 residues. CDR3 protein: CSAQGGEVRNEQFF. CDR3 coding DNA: TGCAGCGCCCAAGGGGGGGAGGTACGCAATGAGCAGTTCTTC.

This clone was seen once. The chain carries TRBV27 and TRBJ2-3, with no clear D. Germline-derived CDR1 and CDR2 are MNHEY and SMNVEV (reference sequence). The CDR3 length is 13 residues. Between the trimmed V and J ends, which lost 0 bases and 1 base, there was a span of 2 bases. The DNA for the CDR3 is TGTGCCAGCAGTTTATCGCGCACAGATACGCAGTATTTT. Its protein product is CASSLSRTDTQYF.